This T cell receptor beta chain emerged from a study of blood T cell repertoires in COVID-19 (TCRdb year 2020). Some background on the complete study: Samples covering the acute and convalescent phases of COVID-19 were provided by collaborators in the United States, Italy and Spain. The material from the prospective study consisted of cDNA or gDNA derived from T cells, B-cell-depleted T cells, or PBMCs. The dataset comprised deeply sampled blood TCRbeta repertoires from subjects exposed to, actively infected with, or recovered from COVID-19. The repertoires were released in a freely available public database meant as a resource for research on the immune response to SARS-CoV-2. Samples came from the ongoing ImmuneRACE study (first 160 participants) plus 1,254 subjects from 6 global collaborators. The sample metadata nearly always contained a de-identified subject ID, COVID-19 status, age in years and sex. HLA class I and class II types, where available, came from metadata supplied by the sample provider rather than from assay-based typing. General conclusions and limits of the study: Clinical and demographic metadata were provided uncurated, with the amount varying by source and participant.

In the prospective study, participants were about 18 to 95 years old, resided in 25 or so geographic areas of the United States, and were enrolled through a virtual design. To assign participants to cohorts, the prospective study relied on clinical history that participants themselves reported in a screening survey and a study questionnaire. Recovered participants in ImmuneRACE Cohort 3 were defined as having two consecutive negative NP/OP PCR tests, clearance from a healthcare professional, or resolution of symptoms. In the prospective study, mobile phlebotomists collected whole blood, serum and a nasopharyngeal or oropharyngeal swab from each participant. Prospective study participants could optionally give additional blood draws and questionnaires over an approximately two-month period. Before DNA extraction, blood samples from the prospective study were shipped at room temperature or frozen.

TCRbeta CDR3 regions were amplified from genomic DNA using the immunoSEQ Assay, a bias-controlled multiplex PCR. Per the source publication's procedure: The number of nucleated cells in each sample was estimated from the amplification of reference gene primers within the assay. To quantify the absolute abundance of each unique TCRbeta CDR3 rearrangement, sequence reads were collapsed and filtered. For each sample, productive Simpson clonality was calculated by taking the square root of Simpson's diversity index across productive rearrangements. TCRdb's version of the immuneACCESS table is confined to in-frame rearrangements and falls short of the full clone set. An unresolved V gene accounts for under half of the shortfall where checked; the remainder is of unknown origin. For V, J and clone size, that table is used; D and trimming come from the DNA. In all, the sample holds more than 200,000 clones, and around 89% of those were seen once. The ten largest clonotypes hold 4.1% of the sample.

In regard to this clone: Its antigen is unknown. No clone much larger than this one lies a single base away; base qualities are absent.

Trimming removed 5 bases from V and 1 base from J, leaving 14 bases between the germline ends. Taken from cysteine to phenylalanine, the CDR3 has 15 residues. CDR3 DNA is the only sequence kept; it has 45 bases, read in frame from the first base. CDR1 and CDR2, per the germline V gene (reference sequence), are MNHEY and SMNVEV. Specimen: PBMCs or T cells enriched from blood (not recorded which). The TCR comes from a young woman who had recovered from COVID-19. The chain is encoded by TRBV27 joined to TRBJ1-1; 6 matching bases give a weak D call of TRBD1. The sequenced DNA is TGTGCCAGCAGTCCGAGGACAGTTCAGAACACTGAAGCTTTCTTT. The encoded protein is CASSPRTVQNTEAFF.